Presented here are 9 T cell receptor beta chains from one specimen sequenced in a study of shared clonotypes between healthy human individuals. Naive CD8 cells comprised CD45RO-negative, CCR7-positively selected cells, excluding terminally differentiated effector memory CD45RA+ cells. Produced via immunoSEQ multiplex PCR; TCRdb's table is partial and in-frame only. Of hundreds of thousands of clones detected, 98% appear once; the ten largest clones hold 0.3%. Sequenced: naive CD8+ T cells sorted from blood. The receptor source for this set is a man aged 25 to 40 in good health.

The genes are TRBV4-1 and TRBJ1-2; the D gene is possibly TRBD1 (5 bases). The CDR3 runs to 15 residues. Germline V gene sequence: CDR1 MGHRA, CDR2 YSYEKL. V lost 3 bases, J lost 0 bases, and 11 bases lay in between. The DNA of the CDR3 is TGCGCCAGCAGCCAGGCCGCAGGGACTAACTATGGCTACACCTTC. Its protein product is CASSQAAGTNYGYTF.

The chain carries TRBV27 and TRBJ2-5; D is ambiguous. CDR1 is MNHEY, CDR2 SMNVEV, per germline (reference sequence). This CDR3 region has 12 residues. Trimming removed 5 bases from V and 3 bases from J, with 7 bases in between. The CDR3 DNA sequence: TGTGCCAGCAGTGGGATAGAAGAGACCCAGTACTTC. Encoded protein: CASSGIEETQYF.

The chain joins TRBV27 to TRBJ2-5; no clear D gene. V was pared by 6 bases and J by 0 bases, with 17 bases between. This CDR3 contains 16 residues. Germline-derived CDR1 and CDR2 are MNHEY and SMNVEV (reference sequence). For the CDR3, the DNA is TGTGCCAGCAGCTCTGGGTTTCTACCGTACCAAGAGACCCAGTACTTC. As protein: CASSSGFLPYQETQYF.

The V and J genes are TRBV12-5 and TRBJ2-7; a possible D gene is TRBD1 (6 bases). Between the trimmed V and J ends, which lost 5 bases and 0 bases, there was a span of 32 bases. The CDR3 is made up of 21 amino acids. Germline V lookup: CDR1 LGHNT, CDR2 FRNRAP. The CDR3 DNA reads as TGTGCTAGTGGTCACCAGCGCCCCGAGGGCGAACAGCAGGGGCACTCCTACGAGCAGTACTTC. Residues: CASGHQRPEGEQQGHSYEQYF.

The chain is built from TRBV9 and TRBJ2-5, with TRBD1 matching over 12 bases. The CDR3 totals 16 residues. Losses at the gene ends were 4 bases for V and 4 bases for J; bases not matched to a gene: 8. Germline loops: CDR1 SGDLS, CDR2 YYNGEE. CDR3 DNA: TGTGCCAGCAGCACCCGGGACAGGGGGCGAGGAGAGACCCAGTACTTC. It specifies CASSTRDRGRGETQYF.

The rearrangement joins TRBV18 to TRBJ2-5; 12 bases line up with TRBD1. The CDR3 extends over 15 amino acids. Germline CDR1 KGHSH, CDR2 LQKENI. J lost 4 bases, V lost 2 bases, and 2 bases had no gene match. The CDR3 is CASSPGDRGRETQYF. The CDR3 DNA is TGTGCCAGCTCACCAGGGGACAGGGGGCGAGAGACCCAGTACTTC.

A single count supports this clone. This rearrangement joins TRBV14 to TRBJ2-3; D perhaps matches TRBD1 (6 bases). V lost 0 bases, J lost 0 bases, and 10 bases lay in between. The germline CDR1 and CDR2 sequences are SGHDN and FVKESK. The CDR3 is 16 amino acids. This chain's CDR3 is CASSQDGQWSTDTQYF. The CDR3 DNA reads TGTGCCAGCAGCCAAGACGGACAGTGGAGCACAGATACGCAGTATTTT.

The chain uses TRBV7-9 and TRBJ1-2; 9 bases match TRBD1. Germline-derived CDR1 and CDR2 are SEHNR and FQNEAQ (reference sequence). The length of the CDR3 is 14 residues. The ends lost 5 bases at V and 8 bases at J; junction bases unmatched: 9. CDR3 region: CASSRTGGVQGYTF. The DNA of the CDR3 is TGTGCCAGCAGCCGCACAGGGGGCGTTCAGGGCTACACCTTC.

The chain employs TRBV14 and TRBJ2-1; the match to TRBD2 covers 8 bases. The CDR3 runs to 16 residues. From germline, CDR1 is SGHDN and CDR2 FVKESK. J lost 0 bases, V lost 2 bases, and 3 bases had no gene match. The CDR3 loop is CASSQLGTSSYNEQFF. CDR3 bases: TGTGCCAGCAGCCAACTCGGGACTAGCTCCTACAATGAGCAGTTCTTC. Full variable domain (remainder filled in from reference TRBV14 and TRBJ2-1): EAGVTQFPSHSVIEKGQTVTLRCDPISGHDNLYWYRRVMGKEIKFLLHFVKESKQDESGMPNNRFLAERTGGTYSTLKVQPAELEDSGVYFCASSQLGTSSYNEQFFGPGTRLTVL.